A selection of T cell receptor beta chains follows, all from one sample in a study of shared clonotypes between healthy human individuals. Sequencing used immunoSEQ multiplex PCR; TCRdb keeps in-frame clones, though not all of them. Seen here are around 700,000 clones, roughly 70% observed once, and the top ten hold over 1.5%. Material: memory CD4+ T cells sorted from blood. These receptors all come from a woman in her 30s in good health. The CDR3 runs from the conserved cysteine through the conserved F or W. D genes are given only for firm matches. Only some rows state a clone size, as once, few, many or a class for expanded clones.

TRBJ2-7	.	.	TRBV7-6	CASSLFTDEQYF	TGTGCCAGCAGCTTGTTTACGGACGAGCAGTACTTC
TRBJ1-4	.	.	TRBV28	CASSLFEKLFF	TGTGCCAGCAGTTTGTTTGAAAAACTGTTTTTT
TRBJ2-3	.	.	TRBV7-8	CASSLGTEVDTQYF	TGTGCCAGCAGCTTAGGGACAGAGGTAGATACGCAGTATTTT
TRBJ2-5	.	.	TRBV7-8	CASSSQPALEQYF	TGTGCCAGCAGCTCCCAACCAGCTCTGGAGCAGTACTTC
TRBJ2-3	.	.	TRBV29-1	CSFVTDTQYF	TGCAGCTTCGTAACAGATACGCAGTATTTT
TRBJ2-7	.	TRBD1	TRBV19	CASSIGTDQGHEQYF	TGTGCCAGTAGTATCGGGACAGACCAAGGGCACGAGCAGTACTTC
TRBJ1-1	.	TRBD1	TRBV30	CAWSVPTGQVTEAFF	TGTGCCTGGAGTGTCCCGACAGGGCAGGTCACTGAAGCTTTCTTT
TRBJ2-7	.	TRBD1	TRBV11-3	CASSPGQGEGYEQYF	TGTGCCAGCAGCCCGGGACAGGGAGAGGGCTACGAGCAGTACTTC
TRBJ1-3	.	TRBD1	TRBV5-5	CASRRDSVTGNTIYF	TGTGCCAGCAGACGGGACAGTGTTACTGGAAACACCATATATTTT
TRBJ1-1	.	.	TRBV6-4	CASSRLAGGRNSEAFF	TGTGCCAGCAGTAGATTAGCTGGGGGTCGGAACTCTGAAGCTTTCTTT
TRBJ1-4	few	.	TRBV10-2	CATTGPSTNEKLFF	TGCGCCACTACCGGCCCCTCAACTAATGAAAAACTGTTTTTT
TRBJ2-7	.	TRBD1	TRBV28	CASSPGQGNEQYF	TGTGCCAGCAGCCCGGGACAGGGAAACGAGCAGTACTTC
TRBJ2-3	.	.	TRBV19	CASRGELSDTQYF	TGTGCCAGTCGAGGAGAGCTGTCAGATACGCAGTATTTT
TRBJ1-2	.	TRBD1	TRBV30	CAWSKTGEGGYTF	TGTGCCTGGAGTAAGACAGGGGAAGGTGGCTACACCTTC
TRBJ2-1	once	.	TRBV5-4	CASSLGGRASYNEQFF	TGTGCCAGCAGCTTGGGGGGCAGGGCCTCCTACAATGAGCAGTTCTTC
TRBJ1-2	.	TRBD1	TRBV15	CATSRRDRGRYGYTF	TGTGCCACCAGCAGAAGGGACAGGGGGCGTTATGGCTACACCTTC
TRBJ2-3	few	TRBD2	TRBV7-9	CASSSGLAGPRGDTQYF	TGTGCCAGCAGCTCTGGACTAGCGGGGCCCCGGGGAGATACGCAGTATTTT
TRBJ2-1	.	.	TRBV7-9	CASSFRASLFNEQFF	TGTGCCAGCAGCTTCCGGGCCTCTCTTTTCAATGAGCAGTTCTTC
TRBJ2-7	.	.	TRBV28	CASSFRNEQYF	TGTGCCAGCAGTTTTAGGAACGAGCAGTACTTC
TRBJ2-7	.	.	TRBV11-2	CASSPNYEQYF	TGTGCCAGCAGCCCGAACTACGAGCAGTACTTC
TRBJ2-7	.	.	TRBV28	CASSETPTYEQYF	TGTGCCAGCAGTGAGACACCAACCTACGAGCAGTACTTC
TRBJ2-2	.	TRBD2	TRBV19	CASSLGGLLTGELFF	TGTGCCAGTAGCCTCGGGGGACTACTCACCGGGGAGCTGTTTTTT
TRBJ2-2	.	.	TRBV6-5	CASSSHTGELFF	TGTGCCAGCAGTTCCCACACCGGGGAGCTGTTTTTT
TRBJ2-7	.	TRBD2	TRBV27	CASSYRSSGTIYEQYF	TGTGCCAGCAGCTATAGGTCTAGCGGGACGATATACGAGCAGTACTTC
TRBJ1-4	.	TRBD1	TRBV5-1	CASSPGQGIEKLFF	TGCGCCAGCAGTCCGGGACAGGGGATCGAAAAACTGTTTTTT
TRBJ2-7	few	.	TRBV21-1	CASSKTYPDSLQSSYEQYF	TGTGCCAGCAGCAAAACTTATCCCGACAGTCTCCAGAGCTCCTACGAGCAGTACTTC
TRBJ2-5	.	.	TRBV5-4	CASSFSGQETQYF	TGTGCCAGCAGCTTTAGCGGACAAGAGACCCAGTACTTC